The 6 T cell receptor beta chains presented below share a single source sample, sequenced in a study of T cell responses to AZD1222 COVID-19 vaccine. The table came from immunoSEQ multiplex PCR; TCRdb's copy has only in-frame clones and leaves some out. Of about 110,000 clones listed, approximately 90% are singletons. The material was peripheral blood, obtained on day 0 of AZD1222 vaccination. The receptors derive from an adult in good health.

The chain recombines TRBV19 with TRBJ1-1; D possibly corresponds to TRBD1 (5 bases). There are 15 residues in the CDR3. V was clipped by 3 bases and J by 5 bases, with 16 bases between them. Germline-derived CDR1 and CDR2 are LNHDA and SQIVND (reference sequence). The CDR3 reads CASSINPGVGTEAFF. CDR3 nucleotide sequence: TGTGCCAGTAGTATTAATCCGGGGGTCGGAACTGAAGCTTTCTTT.

This chain joins TRBV6-5 and TRBJ2-7; D may be TRBD2 (6 bases). Per the germline V gene, CDR1 is MNHEY and CDR2 is SVGAGI. Trimming shortened V by 6 bases and J by 3 bases, and 12 bases separated the two germline ends. The CDR3 consists of 13 residues. The CDR3 here is CASSPGTYYEQYF. CDR3 coding DNA: TGTGCCAGCAGCCCCGGGACTTACTACGAGCAGTACTTC.

This clone was recorded only once. J is TRBJ2-7 and V is TRBV27, with TRBD1 matching 9 bases. The V and J ends lost 5 bases and 2 bases, in that order; junction bases with no gene match: 10. The V gene's germline CDR1 is MNHEY and CDR2 SMNVEV (reference sequence). The CDR3 is 16 amino acids. CDR3 bases: TGTGCCAGCAGTACCGCTTCAGGACAGGGGCCCTACGAGCAGTACTTC. It is translated as CASSTASGQGPYEQYF.

This clone was counted a few times. The chain is built from TRBV7-8 and TRBJ1-2; D remains ambiguous. This CDR3 has 13 amino acids. Germline V CDR1 and CDR2: SGHVS, FQNEAQ. The V end was cut by 5 bases, the J end by 2 bases, with 9 bases between. CDR3 DNA: TGTGCCAGCAGCCTTTCACAGAACTATGGCTACACCTTC. Translating gives CASSLSQNYGYTF.

The rearrangement joins TRBV5-4 to TRBJ2-7; maybe TRBD2 (6 bases). CDR3 length: 14 amino acids. Germline V gene data show CDR1 as SGHNT and CDR2 as YYREEE (reference sequence). Trimming took 6 bases from V and 3 from J, leaving 16 bases between them. The CDR3 sequence: CASNSWTTRYEQYF. Written as DNA, the CDR3 is TGTGCCAGCAATTCATGGACTACCCGCTACGAGCAGTACTTC.

V and J are TRBV4-1 and TRBJ1-1; D gene unclear. V lost 1 base and J lost 7, with 10 bases in between. This CDR3 has 13 residues. In germline, CDR1 is MGHRA, CDR2 YSYEKL. CDR3 amino acids: CASSQGGRVEAFF. CDR3 coding DNA: TGCGCCAGCAGCCAAGGGGGTCGAGTTGAAGCTTTCTTT.